This is a list of T cell receptor beta chains from one sample in a study of T-cell memory formation after mild COVID-19. TCRdb independently ran MiXCR on the 5' RACE reads; one entry per CDR3 protein. The sample lists around 340,000 distinct CDR3 sequences; around 13% were seen once. Sequencing was carried out using PBMCs or a T cell subset sorted from them (not recorded which). These TCRs come from a man between 18 and 29 years old who had mild COVID-19 (a few samples of this study predate the infection). Cell type and time point are not known. The CDR3 runs from the conserved cysteine through the conserved F or W. The order of the fields is clone size, D gene, J gene, V gene, CDR3 protein, CDR3 DNA. A D gene is named only where the DNA matches it firmly. Size is omitted from some rows. Given values are once, few, many or a class for expanded clones.

size: few; D: NA; J: TRBJ2-4; V: TRBV4-1; CDR3: CASSPGVGVRNIQYF; DNA: TGCGCCAGCAGCCCCGGGGTGGGGGTCCGGAACATTCAGTACTTC
size: NA; D: NA; J: TRBJ2-7; V: TRBV11-1; CDR3: CASSPHEVGEQYF; DNA: TGTGCCAGCAGCCCTCATGAGGTCGGGGAGCAGTACTTC
size: NA; D: NA; J: TRBJ1-2; V: TRBV4-1; CDR3: CASSLRNGGYTF; DNA: TGCGCCAGCAGCCTTCGCAACGGCGGCTACACCTTC
size: many; D: NA; J: TRBJ2-3; V: TRBV7-9; CDR3: CASSPRSGGTDTQYF; DNA: TGTGCCAGCAGCCCCCGGTCGGGGGGCACAGATACGCAGTATTTT
size: many; D: TRBD1; J: TRBJ1-2; V: TRBV5-4; CDR3: CASSFQGALVGGYTF; DNA: TGTGCCAGCAGCTTCCAGGGGGCTTTGGTGGGCGGCTACACCTTC
size: NA; D: TRBD1; J: TRBJ1-5; V: TRBV12-3/TRBV12-4; CDR3: CASSSGQGSGQPQHF; DNA: TGTGCCAGCAGTTCGGGACAGGGCAGCGGTCAGCCCCAGCATTTT
size: many; D: NA; J: TRBJ1-5; V: TRBV5-1; CDR3: CASSFSSNQPQHF; DNA: TGCGCCAGCAGCTTTAGTAGCAATCAGCCCCAGCATTTT
size: many; D: TRBD1; J: TRBJ2-5; V: TRBV6-1; CDR3: CATRTGEYQETQYF; DNA: TGTGCCACCCGGACAGGGGAGTACCAAGAGACCCAGTACTTC
size: few; D: NA; J: TRBJ1-1; V: TRBV12-5; CDR3: CASGFVGHLNTEAFF; DNA: TGTGCTAGTGGGTTCGTCGGGCATCTGAACACTGAAGCTTTCTTT
size: few; D: TRBD1; J: TRBJ1-1; V: TRBV4-1; CDR3: CASSQGRQGDTEAFF; DNA: TGCGCCAGCAGCCAAGGGCGACAGGGGGACACTGAAGCTTTCTTT
size: NA; D: NA; J: TRBJ2-5; V: TRBV11-3; CDR3: CASSASFQETQYF; DNA: TGTGCCAGCAGCGCTAGTTTTCAAGAGACCCAGTACTTC
size: NA; D: TRBD2; J: TRBJ2-3; V: TRBV2; CDR3: CASTKRGGTDTQYF; DNA: TGTGCCAGCACCAAGCGGGGGGGCACAGATACGCAGTATTTT
size: NA; D: NA; J: TRBJ2-1; V: TRBV6-5; CDR3: CASSYLGSYNEQFF; DNA: TGTGCCAGCAGTTACCTGGGCTCCTACAATGAGCAGTTCTTC
size: few; D: TRBD1; J: TRBJ1-2; V: TRBV4-3; CDR3: CASSRADRGYGYTF; DNA: TGCGCCAGCAGCCGGGCGGACAGGGGCTATGGCTACACCTTC
size: many; D: NA; J: TRBJ2-3; V: TRBV10-3; CDR3: CAISASRTTSTDTQYF; DNA: TGTGCCATCAGTGCGTCTAGGACTACTAGCACAGATACGCAGTATTTT
size: many; D: NA; J: TRBJ2-3; V: TRBV14; CDR3: CASSQDVQGDTQYF; DNA: TGTGCCAGCAGCCAAGACGTACAGGGAGATACGCAGTATTTT
size: NA; D: NA; J: TRBJ1-1; V: TRBV19; CDR3: CVGRDTEAFF; DNA: TGTGTCGGACGGGACACTGAAGCTTTCTTT
size: NA; D: NA; J: TRBJ1-2; V: TRBV4-1; CDR3: CASSQRDRFNYGYTF; DNA: TGCGCCAGCAGCCAAAGAGACAGGTTTAACTATGGCTACACCTTC
size: NA; D: NA; J: TRBJ1-5; V: TRBV18; CDR3: CASSPPVGADQPQHF; DNA: TGTGCCAGCTCACCACCGGTCGGGGCGGATCAGCCCCAGCATTTT
size: once; D: NA; J: TRBJ2-3; V: TRBV3-1; CDR3: CASSQEIQRSTDTQYF; DNA: TGTGCCAGCAGCCAAGAGATCCAGCGTAGCACAGATACGCAGTATTTT
size: NA; D: NA; J: TRBJ1-1; V: TRBV7-2; CDR3: CASSLFGGRGTEAFF; DNA: TGTGCCAGCAGCTTATTTGGGGGGCGCGGGACTGAAGCTTTCTTT
size: many; D: NA; J: TRBJ1-1; V: TRBV6-6; CDR3: CASSWGNTEAFF; DNA: TGTGCCAGCAGCTGGGGGAACACTGAAGCTTTCTTT
size: NA; D: NA; J: TRBJ2-5; V: TRBV20-1; CDR3: CSARDDRPQETQYF; DNA: TGCAGTGCTAGAGATGACAGACCCCAAGAGACCCAGTACTTC
size: NA; D: NA; J: TRBJ2-2; V: TRBV12-5; CDR3: CASGLTGRGELFF; DNA: TGTGCTAGTGGTTTAACAGGCCGCGGGGAGCTGTTTTTT
size: few; D: NA; J: TRBJ1-3; V: TRBV18; CDR3: CASSHGTGNSGNTIYF; DNA: TGTGCCAGCTCACACGGGACCGGCAACTCTGGAAACACCATATATTTT
size: few; D: NA; J: TRBJ2-5; V: TRBV12-3/TRBV12-4; CDR3: CASSLGTRETQYF; DNA: TGTGCCAGCAGTTTGGGTACTCGGGAGACCCAGTACTTC
size: NA; D: NA; J: TRBJ2-2; V: TRBV4-1; CDR3: CASSQITTGELFF; DNA: TGCGCCAGCAGCCAGATTACCACCGGGGAGCTGTTTTTT
size: NA; D: NA; J: TRBJ2-7; V: TRBV21-1; CDR3: CASSIGNWDYEQYF; DNA: TGTGCCAGCAGCATCGGCAACTGGGACTACGAGCAGTACTTC
size: few; D: NA; J: TRBJ1-2; V: TRBV20-1; CDR3: CSARDIDGLGYTF; DNA: TGCAGTGCTAGAGATATAGATGGGCTTGGCTACACCTTC
size: few; D: NA; J: TRBJ2-5; V: TRBV4-3; CDR3: CASSQDERSGAQYF; DNA: TGCGCCAGCAGCCAAGATGAACGTTCGGGGGCCCAGTACTTC
size: many; D: NA; J: TRBJ1-3; V: TRBV12-3/TRBV12-4; CDR3: CASTFLSGNTIYF; DNA: TGTGCCAGCACCTTCCTCTCTGGAAACACCATATATTTT
size: few; D: TRBD2; J: TRBJ2-7; V: TRBV7-2; CDR3: CASSLRASGDYEQYF; DNA: TGTGCCAGCAGCTTAAGGGCTAGCGGGGACTACGAGCAGTACTTC
size: NA; D: NA; J: TRBJ1-1; V: TRBV5-5; CDR3: CASSRPYQKTEAFF; DNA: TGTGCCAGCAGCCGACCGTACCAGAAGACTGAAGCTTTCTTT
size: NA; D: NA; J: TRBJ2-5; V: TRBV7-2; CDR3: CASSNTGTQGTQYF; DNA: TGTGCCAGCAGCAATACGGGAACCCAGGGGACCCAGTACTTC
size: NA; D: NA; J: TRBJ2-4; V: TRBV10-3; CDR3: CAISEVQGRAKNIQYF; DNA: TGTGCCATCAGTGAGGTACAGGGAAGGGCCAAAAACATTCAGTACTTC
size: NA; D: NA; J: TRBJ2-1; V: TRBV6-5; CDR3: CASSLAPRPRNEQFF; DNA: TGTGCCAGCAGTTTGGCCCCAAGACCACGGAATGAGCAGTTCTTC
size: few; D: TRBD1; J: TRBJ2-2; V: TRBV20-1; CDR3: CSASSATGNVGELFF; DNA: TGCAGTGCTAGTTCAGCGACAGGGAATGTCGGGGAGCTGTTTTTT
size: NA; D: NA; J: TRBJ1-1; V: TRBV11-2; CDR3: CASSSWGTQNTEAFF; DNA: TGTGCCAGCAGCTCGTGGGGGACGCAGAACACTGAAGCTTTCTTT
size: few; D: NA; J: TRBJ1-6; V: TRBV9; CDR3: CASSEGRTNSPLHF; DNA: TGTGCCAGCAGCGAGGGACGGACAAATTCACCCCTCCACTTT